This T cell receptor (beta chain) comes out of a study of cytomegalovirus exposure and HLA in healthy donors. Study-wide findings and caveats: Earlier analysis yielded a pattern in which most TCR beta V segments were productive about 90% or about 30% of the time. Sequence variants that were highly shared formed a cluster that was likely a sequencing artifact. The records held CMV serostatus as the only immune exposure information. Presence/absence analyses took donor sequencing depth as roughly uniform.

CDR3 length equals 14 residues. In germline, CDR1 is KGHSH, CDR2 LQKENI. V was trimmed by 0 bases and J by 3 bases, leaving 9 bases between them. PCR was performed using 60 Vbeta and 13 Jbeta primers. Profiled with immunoSEQ multiplex PCR; TCRdb holds only in-frame clones, not every one. The sample has some 220,000 clones, roughly 81% seen once; the top ten hold 0.2% to 0.25%. Concerning this clone itself: Antigen unknown.

The chain uses TRBV18 and TRBJ2-7, with a weak D call TRBD2 (5 bases). Input material: PBMCs. This sequence was found in a girl aged 2 to 9 in good health and CMV-seronegative. CDR3 coding DNA: TGTGCCAGCTCACCACCTCACGGGAACTACGAGCAGTACTTC. Amino acid sequence: CASSPPHGNYEQYF. The complete variable domain, with remaining parts taken from reference TRBV18 and TRBJ2-7, reads NAGVMQNPRHLVRRRGQEARLRCSPMKGHSHVYWYRQLPEEGLKFMVYLQKENIIDESGMPKERFSAEFPKEGPSILRIQQVVRGDSAAYFCASSPPHGNYEQYFGPGTRLTVT.